This entry lists 28 T cell receptor beta chains sequenced from one sample in a study of shared clonotypes between healthy human individuals. Clones were read by immunoSEQ multiplex PCR, and TCRdb kept only the in-frame ones, dropping some. The sample comprises over 2 million clones, around 92% of which are singletons, and 0.37% rests with the top ten. The sequenced sample was naive CD4+ T cells from PBMCs. Stated subset: CD45RA+ positively selected. Receptor source: a man between 18 and 35 years old in good health. Some clones in this sample may be carry-over from other donors' samples.

The V gene is TRBV9, the J gene TRBJ2-1, with a possible D match to TRBD1 (6 bases). Germline lookup yields CDR1 SGDLS and CDR2 YYNGEE. The CDR3 has 15 residues. Trimming stripped 0 bases from V and 5 bases from J, with 12 bases between. The CDR3 sequence is CASSVAGGVHNEQFF. For the CDR3, the DNA is TGTGCCAGCAGCGTAGCTGGGGGCGTCCACAATGAGCAGTTCTTC.

V and J are TRBV7-8 and TRBJ1-1, with a possible D match to TRBD1 (5 bases). The germline V gene has CDR1 SGHVS and CDR2 FQNEAQ. The ends were cut back, 1 base at V and 2 bases at J, with 14 bases in the middle. This CDR3 comprises 16 residues. CDR3 sequence reads: CASSLVGGTDNTEAFF. CDR3 DNA: TGTGCCAGCAGCTTAGTGGGAGGGACGGACAACACTGAAGCTTTCTTT.

The chain joins TRBV6-1 to TRBJ1-5; TRBD1 matches 10 bases. CDR1 is MNHNS and CDR2 is SASEGT in the germline V gene. The CDR3 contains 15 residues. J gave up 7 bases and V 8 bases, and 11 bases lay outside the gene matches. CDR3 in amino acids: CASLPGQGTAQPQHF. CDR3 DNA: TGTGCCAGCCTCCCGGGACAGGGGACTGCGCAGCCCCAGCATTTT.

The V call is TRBV5-6, the J call TRBJ2-7; no clear D. Trimming removed 1 base at V and 0 bases at J, with 11 bases between. The CDR3 extends over 15 amino acids. Germline values: CDR1 SGHDT, CDR2 YYEEEE. CDR3 in amino acids: CASSLLDGNSYEQYF. CDR3 sequence (DNA): TGTGCCAGCAGCTTGCTGGACGGCAACTCCTACGAGCAGTACTTC.

V and J are TRBV5-1 and TRBJ2-7; 8 bases line up with TRBD1. V lost 8 bases to trimming and J lost 0 bases; unmatched junction nucleotides: 10. CDR1 and CDR2 (germline): SGHRS, YFSETQ. The CDR3 is 15 residues long. The CDR3 DNA reads TGCGCCAGTAACCGACAGGGGCCGAGCTCCTACGAGCAGTACTTC. This encodes CASNRQGPSSYEQYF.

The chain couples TRBV5-1 to TRBJ1-5; D might be TRBD1 (5 bases). Germline assignment: CDR1 SGHRS and CDR2 YFSETQ. This CDR3 is built from 14 residues. V lost 0 bases and J lost 6, with 10 bases in between. The CDR3 reads CASSLGGQGQPQHF. CDR3 sequence (DNA): TGCGCCAGCAGCTTGGGTGGGCAGGGTCAGCCCCAGCATTTT.

To note about this clone: Distinct nucleotide sequences in the sample also encode this CDR3. This chain connects TRBV29-1 to TRBJ2-3, with D perhaps given as TRBD1 or TRBD2 (6 bases each). Germline V CDR1 and CDR2: SQVTM, ANQGSEA. CDR3 length: 14 amino acids. V lost 1 base, J lost 3 bases, and 11 bases lay in between. The CDR3 DNA reads TGCAGCGTTGAAGGGGGGCGGGGAACAGATACGCAGTATTTT. It specifies CSVEGGRGTDTQYF.

This clone was recorded a few times. At the DNA level, this CDR3 is encoded by other sequences in the same sample as well. The chain couples TRBV15 to TRBJ2-5; perhaps D is TRBD1 or TRBD2 (5 bases each). The CDR3 is 13 residues long. Germline V gene data show CDR1 as LNHNV and CDR2 as YYDKDF (reference sequence). The V end lost 1 base, the J end lost 2 bases, and 5 bases lay between the germline ends. In nucleotides, the CDR3 is TGTGCCACCAGCAGAGGGGGGCAAGAGACCCAGTACTTC. Its translation is CATSRGGQETQYF.

The CDR3 coding sequence is TGTGCCAGCAAGAGAGGGGCGACAAACTATGGCTACACCTTC. It specifies CASKRGATNYGYTF. The V gene is TRBV28, the J gene TRBJ1-2; tentatively, D is TRBD1 (5 bases). Trimming took off 7 bases at V and 2 bases at J, with 14 bases between the two ends. CDR1 is MDHEN and CDR2 is SYDVKM in the germline V gene. The CDR3 runs to 14 residues.

The CDR3 nucleotides read TGTGCCAGCAGCTTCCGGTCGGGATCCTACGAGCAGTACTTC. Protein product: CASSFRSGSYEQYF. V is TRBV7-9 and J is TRBJ2-7, with a tentative D call TRBD2 (5 bases). The CDR3 has 14 residues. Germline V CDR1 and CDR2: SEHNR, FQNEAQ (reference sequence). The germline V and J ends were trimmed by 3 bases and 1 base, with 10 bases remaining between them. Looking up the rest from reference TRBV7-9 and TRBJ2-7 gives the full variable domain: DTGVSQNPRHKITKRGQNVTFRCDPISEHNRLYWYRQTLGQGPEFLTYFQNEAQLEKSRLLSDRFSAERPKGSFSTLEIQRTEQGDSAMYLCASSFRSGSYEQYFGPGTRLTVT.

The chain is built from TRBV4-1 and TRBJ2-2; 7 nucleotides line up with TRBD1. Trimming took 5 bases from V and 6 from J; bases not matched to a gene: 30. The CDR3 covers 22 residues. Germline-derived CDR1 and CDR2 are MGHRA and YSYEKL. The CDR3 region has the DNA TGCGCCAGCAGCTCAAGATCGACGCCGGGACAGTCGAACAAGGGAAAGGCCGGGGAGCTGTTTTTT. It codes for CASSSRSTPGQSNKGKAGELFF.

CDR3 in DNA: TGTGCCAGCAGGGTTGAGGGAAACACCGGGGAGCTGTTTTTT. Its translation: CASRVEGNTGELFF. The genes are TRBV6-4 and TRBJ2-2; a possible D gene is TRBD2 (5 bases). V gave up 6 bases and J gave up 2 bases, with 10 bases separating them. Germline lookup yields CDR1 MRHNA and CDR2 SNTAGT. The CDR3 is 14 residues long.

The V gene is TRBV6-5, the J gene TRBJ1-1; no clear D gene. V dropped 2 bases and J dropped 0 bases, with 7 bases sitting between them. Germline loops: CDR1 MNHEY, CDR2 SVGAGI. The CDR3 is 14 residues long. The CDR3 loop is CASSYRAVNTEAFF. The CDR3 region has the DNA TGTGCCAGCAGTTACAGGGCAGTGAACACTGAAGCTTTCTTT.

This clone appeared once. V usage is TRBV28 and J usage is TRBJ2-5, with TRBD1 identical over 9 bases. CDR1 and CDR2 (germline): MDHEN, SYDVKM. Germline trimming cut 4 bases from V and 6 bases from J; bases unmatched to any gene: 6. The CDR3 has 14 residues. The CDR3 coding sequence is TGTGCCAGCAGTTCTGGGACAGGGACGAAGACCCAGTACTTC. This encodes CASSSGTGTKTQYF.

The rearrangement uses TRBV2 and TRBJ2-6, with 9 bases lining up with TRBD1. Germline trimming cut 8 bases from V and 5 bases from J; bases unmatched to any gene: 13. CDR1 is SNHLY and CDR2 is FYNNEI in the germline V gene. This CDR3 is 17 amino acids long. This CDR3 reads CASDPGQGKNRANVLTF. CDR3 nucleotides: TGTGCCAGCGACCCGGGACAGGGTAAAAATCGGGCCAACGTCCTGACTTTC.

With regard to this clone: This sample includes further DNA sequences coding for the same CDR3. This sequence joins TRBV5-1 and TRBJ2-5, with 9 bases lining up with TRBD2. CDR3 length equals 14 residues. Germline V gene lookup returns CDR1 SGHRS and CDR2 YFSETQ. J lost 2 bases, V lost 5 bases, and 4 bases had no gene match. CDR3 sequence (DNA): TGCGCCAGCAGGTTAACTAGCGGGCAAGAGACCCAGTACTTC. Its protein product is CASRLTSGQETQYF.

The chain recombines TRBV29-1 with TRBJ2-3; a weak D match, TRBD2 (6 bases). This CDR3 is built from 12 residues. Per germline, CDR1 SQVTM and CDR2 ANQGSEA. The ends were cut back, 4 bases at V and 5 bases at J, with 10 bases in the middle. CDR3 nucleotides: TGCAGCGTTGTCCGTAGCGGAGATACGCAGTATTTT. This codes for CSVVRSGDTQYF.

This rearrangement joins TRBV9 to TRBJ2-4; tentative D call: TRBD2 (6 bases). Looked up from germline, CDR1 is SGDLS and CDR2 is YYNGEE. The CDR3 is 16 amino acids. Trimming removed 0 bases at V and 2 bases at J, with 12 bases between. CDR3 DNA sequence: TGTGCCAGCAGCGTAGCTACGGGGGAGTCCAAAAACATTCAGTACTTC. It codes for CASSVATGESKNIQYF.

As for this clone: Other DNA sequences in the same sample also yield this CDR3. V and J are TRBV7-9 and TRBJ1-4; 8 nucleotides match TRBD1. There are 14 residues in the CDR3. With 3 bases clipped from V and 7 bases from J, the junction kept 4 bases outside the gene matches. From germline, CDR1 is SEHNR and CDR2 FQNEAQ (reference sequence). Here the CDR3 DNA reads TGTGCCAGCAGCTTGGCAGGGGGCGGTGAAAAACTGTTTTTT. This sequence encodes CASSLAGGGEKLFF.

The V and J genes are TRBV27 and TRBJ1-1; D unclear. With 3 bases removed from V and 4 bases from J, the gap between germline ends came to 18 bases. The CDR3 loop spans 16 amino acids. Germline loops: CDR1 MNHEY, CDR2 SMNVEV (reference sequence). The CDR3 DNA reads TGTGCCAGCAGTTTCAAGTCAGGATTTAAGCGCACTGAAGCTTTCTTT. Protein sequence: CASSFKSGFKRTEAFF.

This clone appeared a single time. The rearrangement joins TRBV12-5 to TRBJ2-2; D gene ambiguous. The CDR3 is 14 amino acids. V shed 7 bases and J shed 6 bases, with 15 bases lying between them. CDR1 and CDR2 (germline): LGHNT, FRNRAP. Written as DNA, the CDR3 is TGTGCTAGTGCGCTTCAACATGAGTCCGGGGAGCTGTTTTTT. Residues: CASALQHESGELFF.

The chain carries TRBV5-1 and TRBJ2-3, with 8 bases fitting TRBD2. This CDR3 region has 16 residues. Germline V gene sequence: CDR1 SGHRS, CDR2 YFSETQ. Unmatched junction bases numbered 12, after V lost 3 bases and J lost 6 bases. For the CDR3, the DNA is TGCGCCAGCAGCTCACAGAGCCGGACGGGAGGGGATACGCAGTATTTT. Translated, it gives CASSSQSRTGGDTQYF.

On this clone: Other DNA sequences in this sample translate to the same CDR3. The chain employs TRBV7-2 and TRBJ1-1; TRBD1 matches at 8 bases. CDR3 length: 15 residues. Losses at the gene ends were 3 bases for V and 3 bases for J; bases not matched to a gene: 6. Per germline, CDR1 SGHTA and CDR2 FQGNSA. CDR3 in amino acids: CASSLAPGGYTEAFF. CDR3 sequence (DNA): TGTGCCAGCAGCTTGGCCCCAGGGGGCTACACTGAAGCTTTCTTT. Drawing the rest from reference TRBV7-2 and TRBJ1-1, the complete variable domain is GAGVSQSPSNKVTEKGKDVELRCDPISGHTALYWYRQSLGQGLEFLIYFQGNSAPDKSGLPSDRFSAERTGGSVSTLTIQRTQQEDSAVYLCASSLAPGGYTEAFFGQGTRLTVV.

V is TRBV18 and J is TRBJ2-3; perhaps TRBD1 as D (6 bases). Germline CDR1 KGHSH, CDR2 LQKENI. Between the trimmed V and J ends, which lost 2 bases and 6 bases, there was a span of 21 bases. CDR3 length: 17 amino acids. The CDR3 spells CASSPGKQGKGSDTQYF. The CDR3 DNA reads as TGTGCCAGCTCACCAGGAAAGCAGGGGAAGGGAAGTGATACGCAGTATTTT.

This clone has only one observation. The chain couples TRBV4-1 to TRBJ1-2; 8 nucleotides match TRBD1. CDR3 length: 15 amino acids. V lost 3 bases and J lost 7; bases outside the gene matches: 10. Germline-derived CDR1 and CDR2 are MGHRA and YSYEKL. CDR3 DNA: TGCGCCAGCAGCCAGGGTGGGACAGGCCTCTTTGGCTACACCTTC. Protein product: CASSQGGTGLFGYTF.

The rearrangement joins TRBV2 to TRBJ1-2; no firm D call. The germline CDR1 and CDR2 sequences are SNHLY and FYNNEI. Deletions cut 3 bases from V and 4 bases from J, with 6 bases between. This CDR3 comprises 12 residues. The CDR3 coding sequence is TGTGCCAGCAGTGATGGTTTCTATGGCTACACCTTC. Protein sequence: CASSDGFYGYTF.

Worth noting for this clone: Other DNA sequences in this specimen translate into the identical CDR3. The V and J genes are TRBV5-1 and TRBJ1-5; tentatively, D is TRBD1 (5 bases). V was shortened by 2 bases and J by 7 bases, with 10 bases between the two germline ends. Germline V gene lookup returns CDR1 SGHRS and CDR2 YFSETQ. The CDR3 is 13 amino acids. CDR3 amino acids: CASSLRGDQPQHF. DNA of the CDR3: TGCGCCAGCAGCTTACGCGGGGACCAGCCCCAGCATTTT.

With regard to this clone: Other DNA variants within this sample encode the same CDR3. The rearrangement joins TRBV5-1 to TRBJ1-2; D unresolved. The ends were cut back, 0 bases at V and 5 bases at J, with 5 bases in the middle. This CDR3 region has 12 residues. Germline CDR1 and CDR2: SGHRS and YFSETQ. CDR3 in DNA: TGCGCCAGCAGCTTGGAAACTTATGGCTACACCTTC. Amino acids: CASSLETYGYTF.